Presented here are 20 T cell receptor beta chains from one specimen sequenced in a study of PD-L1 blockade in urothelial cancer. The method was immunoSEQ multiplex PCR; TCRdb's version includes in-frame clones alone and lacks a portion of them. The sample shows about 45,000 clones, under 95% of them seen only once. Time point defined: peripheral blood 6 weeks after treatment start. Here the sequenced sample was PBMCs, taken around atezolizumab (anti-PD-L1) treatment. These receptors all come from a man aged 65-85 years with urothelial cancer.

The chain employs TRBV6-5 and TRBJ2-5, with a weak D call TRBD2 (5 bases). The CDR3 is made up of 13 amino acids. With 5 bases removed from V and 5 bases from J, the gap between germline ends came to 12 bases. Germline V CDR1 and CDR2: MNHEY, SVGAGI. The CDR3 DNA reads as TGTGCCAGCAGTCCGGGGTTCCGGGAGACCCAGTACTTC. Translated, it gives CASSPGFRETQYF.

The chain has TRBV11-2 and TRBJ1-4, with unresolved D. Germline lookup yields CDR1 SGHAT and CDR2 FQNNGV. V dropped 0 bases and J dropped 4 bases, with 6 bases sitting between them. The CDR3 has 14 amino acids. CDR3 sequence (DNA): TGTGCCAGCAGCTTAGATTACAATAATGAAAAACTGTTTTTT. Protein product: CASSLDYNNEKLFF.

This chain uses TRBV5-6 with TRBJ2-3; 8 nucleotides match TRBD1. Unmatched junction bases numbered 7, after V lost 0 bases and J lost 4 bases. Germline-derived CDR1 and CDR2 are SGHDT and YYEEEE. The CDR3 consists of 16 residues. In DNA form, the CDR3 reads TGTGCCAGCAGCTTGGCCAAGGCAGGGGGCTCAGATACGCAGTATTTT. Encoded protein: CASSLAKAGGSDTQYF.

For this clone: Other DNA sequences of this sample code for an identical CDR3. The chain has TRBV7-9 and TRBJ2-3; D is unresolved. V lost 0 bases to trimming and J lost 1 base, with 8 bases between them. Germline CDR1 reads SEHNR; CDR2 reads FQNEAQ (reference sequence). The CDR3 has 15 residues. CDR3 protein: CASSLATAGTDTQYF. CDR3 sequence (DNA): TGTGCCAGCAGCTTAGCAACCGCGGGCACAGATACGCAGTATTTT.

The chain uses TRBV10-3 and TRBJ1-4, with D perhaps TRBD1 (5 bases). The CDR3 runs to 16 residues. V was clipped by 3 bases and J by 3 bases, with 14 bases between them. The germline gives CDR1 ENHRY, CDR2 SYGVKD. CDR3 region: CAISDPAGQSNEKLFF. For the CDR3, the DNA is TGTGCCATCAGTGATCCTGCGGGGCAGTCTAATGAAAAACTGTTTTTT.

The chain employs TRBV19 and TRBJ2-1; 11 nucleotides align to TRBD2. Germline V lookup: CDR1 LNHDA, CDR2 SQIVND (reference sequence). J lost 10 bases, V lost 3 bases, and 8 bases had no gene match. CDR3 size: 15 residues. CDR3 residues: CASSIVLAGVGEQFF. The DNA for the CDR3 is TGTGCCAGTAGTATCGTACTAGCGGGAGTGGGGGAGCAGTTCTTC.

This chain uses TRBV19 with TRBJ1-5; D is ambiguous. The length of the CDR3 is 17 residues. The ends were cut back, 5 bases at V and 7 bases at J, with 24 bases in the middle. The germline V gene encodes CDR1 LNHDA and CDR2 SQIVND (reference sequence). CDR3 protein: CASSPDRGGSLLQPQHF. The DNA of the CDR3 is TGTGCCAGTAGTCCTGATCGGGGAGGATCCCTCTTGCAGCCCCAGCATTTT.

This chain uses TRBV6-6 with TRBJ2-5, with TRBD2 matching 11 bases. Germline V lookup: CDR1 MNHNY, CDR2 SVGAGI (reference sequence). CDR3 size: 14 residues. Unmatched junction bases numbered 0, after V lost 2 bases and J lost 4 bases. Here the CDR3 DNA reads TGTGCCAGCAGTTACGGGACTAGCGGAGAGACCCAGTACTTC. This gives the protein CASSYGTSGETQYF.

The genes are TRBV11-3 and TRBJ2-3; the D gene is possibly TRBD2 (6 bases). V lost 1 base and J lost 5, with 10 bases in between. Looked up from germline, CDR1 is SGHNT and CDR2 is YENEEA. The CDR3 sequence is 14 residues long. The CDR3 coding sequence is TGTGCCAGCAGCTTAGCTAGCGATAAAGATACGCAGTATTTT. Its protein is CASSLASDKDTQYF. The full variable domain, rest sourced from reference TRBV11-3 and TRBJ2-3, is EAGVVQSPRYKIIEKKQPVAFWCNPISGHNTLYWYLQNLGQGPELLIRYENEEAVDDSQLPKDRFSAERLKGVDSTLKIQPAELGDSAVYLCASSLASDKDTQYFGPGTRLTVL.

This clone occurred a few times. CDR3 region: CASSRQWDRGVVDGYTF. CDR3 DNA: TGTGCCAGCAGCCGGCAATGGGACAGGGGAGTTGTGGATGGCTACACCTTC. V and J are TRBV5-6 and TRBJ1-2; 10 nucleotides line up with TRBD1. The CDR3 sequence is 17 residues long. In germline, CDR1 is SGHDT, CDR2 YYEEEE. The trim removed 4 bases at V and 6 bases at J, leaving 15 bases unmatched.

Of note for this clone: At one end the junction does not follow the germline gene, possibly because of a read error. Other DNA sequences in this specimen translate into the identical CDR3. This chain links TRBV9 with TRBJ1-5, with D possibly TRBD1 on 6 matching bases. Germline CDR1 is SGDLS and CDR2 is YYNGEE. The CDR3 is 15 residues long. The CDR3 DNA sequence: TGTGCCAGTAGCGTAGGGGACACGGCTAATCAGCCCCAGCATTTT. This translates into CASSVGDTANQPQHF.

The chain has TRBV19 and TRBJ1-2; 9 bases map to TRBD1. The CDR3 is 13 residues long. With V trimmed by 4 bases and J by 8 bases, 5 bases remained unmatched. Germline values: CDR1 LNHDA, CDR2 SQIVND (reference sequence). CDR3 in amino acids: CASSRDRDVGYTF. The CDR3 DNA follows: TGTGCCAGTAGTAGGGACAGGGATGTGGGCTACACCTTC.

The chain is built from TRBV5-4 and TRBJ2-5; D uncertain. Trimming shortened V by 0 bases and J by 1 base, and 7 bases separated the two germline ends. The CDR3 has 14 residues. Per germline, CDR1 SGHNT and CDR2 YYREEE (reference sequence). CDR3 sequence: CASSLANSQETQYF. The DNA for the CDR3 is TGTGCCAGCAGCTTGGCAAACTCCCAAGAGACCCAGTACTTC.

The J gene is TRBJ2-1, the V gene TRBV30; a possible D gene is TRBD2 (5 bases). V was cut by 0 bases and J by 0 bases, with 6 bases left in between. CDR1 and CDR2 from the germline V gene are GTSNPN and SVGIG (reference sequence). This CDR3 contains 14 residues. CDR3 nucleotides: TGTGCCTGGAGTGTCACTAGCTCCTACAATGAGCAGTTCTTC. Amino acid sequence: CAWSVTSSYNEQFF.

This chain connects TRBV7-3 to TRBJ1-2; TRBD1 matches 7 bases. This CDR3 spans 13 amino acids. V trimming: 5 bases; J trimming: 6 bases; junction bases outside the gene matches: 6. The germline V gene encodes CDR1 SGHTA and CDR2 FQGTGA. The CDR3 is CASSLTQGNGYTF. In nucleotides, the CDR3 is TGTGCCAGCAGCCTTACACAGGGGAATGGCTACACCTTC.

The rearrangement links TRBV28 to TRBJ2-5, with 10 bases identical to TRBD2. V lost 5 bases and J lost 5; bases outside the gene matches: 2. This CDR3 is 13 amino acids long. Germline V gene lookup returns CDR1 MDHEN and CDR2 SYDVKM. CDR3 coding DNA: TGTGCCAGCAGTCGTAGCGGGAGGGAGACCCAGTACTTC. Amino acids: CASSRSGRETQYF.

In nucleotides, the CDR3 is TGTGCCAGCAGCCCACTAGCGGGAGCCCGGGGGGGGACGCAGTATTTT. Protein sequence: CASSPLAGARGGTQYF. This chain connects TRBV9 to TRBJ2-3; 11 bases line up with TRBD2. From germline, CDR1 is SGDLS and CDR2 YYNGEE. The CDR3 consists of 16 residues. V shed 4 bases, J shed 9 bases, and the junction held 13 bases outside the gene matches.

The V call is TRBV7-9, the J call TRBJ2-3, with TRBD2 identical over 12 bases. The length of the CDR3 is 16 residues. Per germline, CDR1 SEHNR and CDR2 FQNEAQ (reference sequence). With V trimmed by 5 bases and J by 2 bases, 5 bases remained unmatched. This CDR3 reads CASSHTSGRYTDTQYF. CDR3 coding DNA: TGTGCCAGCAGCCATACTAGCGGGAGGTACACAGATACGCAGTATTTT.

V and J are TRBV7-2 and TRBJ2-6, with D tentatively TRBD1 (5 bases). This CDR3 region has 14 residues. Trimming took off 6 bases at V and 1 base at J, with 7 bases between the two ends. Germline V gives CDR1 SGHTA, CDR2 FQGNSA. The CDR3 coding sequence is TGTGCCAGCAGATACAGGTCTGGGGCCAACGTCCTGACTTTC. It encodes CASRYRSGANVLTF. Supplemented by reference TRBV7-2 and TRBJ2-6, the full variable domain reads GAGVSQSPSNKVTEKGKDVELRCDPISGHTALYWYRQSLGQGLEFLIYFQGNSAPDKSGLPSDRFSAERTGGSVSTLTIQRTQQEDSAVYLCASRYRSGANVLTFGAGSRLTVL.

The genes are TRBV5-1 and TRBJ2-3; 8 positions match TRBD2. The V gene end was trimmed by 4 bases and the J gene end by 4 bases; junction bases not matched to a gene: 8. CDR1 is SGHRS, CDR2 YFSETQ, per germline. The CDR3 length is 15 residues. CDR3 coding DNA: TGCGCCAGCAGCCCTAGAGCGGGAGCGCCAGATACGCAGTATTTT. Translated: CASSPRAGAPDTQYF. The full variable domain, with the rest looked up from reference TRBV5-1 and TRBJ2-3, is KAGVTQTPRYLIKTRGQQVTLSCSPISGHRSVSWYQQTPGQGLQFLFEYFSETQRNKGNFPGRFSGRQFSNSRSEMNVSTLELGDSALYLCASSPRAGAPDTQYFGPGTRLTVL.